The following is a T cell receptor beta chain sequence with its context. Living in 24 US areas, the participants were between about 18 and 90 years of age. TCRdb's copy holds only in-frame clones and misses some; the assay was immunoSEQ multiplex PCR. The repertoire holds 300,000 or so clones, with around nine tenths as singletons. The entry originates in a study of blood T cell repertoires in COVID-19. Study details: Samples of COVID-19 (acute and convalescent) were obtained from the United States, Italy and Spain.

Trimming took 1 base from V and 5 from J, leaving 12 bases between them. In germline, CDR1 is SGHTA, CDR2 FQGNSA. The CDR3 length is 15 residues. The receptor's source is a woman aged 30 to 39 who had recovered from COVID-19. The sequencing sample was made of PBMCs or T cells enriched from blood (not recorded which). The chain is built from TRBV7-2 and TRBJ2-4, with D tentatively TRBD1 (7 bases). The CDR3 here is CASSLVEGAQNIQYF. CDR3 sequence (DNA): TGTGCCAGCAGCTTAGTGGAGGGGGCCCAAAACATTCAGTACTTC.